The clone carrying this T cell receptor (beta chain) has a handful of counts. Its target is unknown. The data were taken from a study of cytomegalovirus exposure and HLA in healthy donors. Study-wide findings and caveats: Another analysis was done later, and it associated 15,000 to 20,000 TCR beta sequences with HLA alleles at 0.05 false discovery rate.

Primers included in the PCR were 60 Vbeta and 13 Jbeta primers. Clones were read by immunoSEQ multiplex PCR, and TCRdb kept only the in-frame ones, dropping some. This table holds 95,000 or so clones, nearly 70% found once. Germline loops: CDR1 MNHEY, CDR2 SVGAGI. After removal of 2 bases from V and 2 bases from J, the junction contained 4 bases not matched to a gene. CDR3 length equals 15 residues. Material: PBMCs. The chain is built from TRBV6-5 and TRBJ2-3; TRBD2 agrees at 7 bases. The TCR originated in a woman aged 45-59 years in good health and CMV-seropositive. The CDR3 loop is CASSYRGEFTDTQYF. CDR3 nucleotides: TGTGCCAGCAGTTACCGGGGGGAGTTCACAGATACGCAGTATTTT.